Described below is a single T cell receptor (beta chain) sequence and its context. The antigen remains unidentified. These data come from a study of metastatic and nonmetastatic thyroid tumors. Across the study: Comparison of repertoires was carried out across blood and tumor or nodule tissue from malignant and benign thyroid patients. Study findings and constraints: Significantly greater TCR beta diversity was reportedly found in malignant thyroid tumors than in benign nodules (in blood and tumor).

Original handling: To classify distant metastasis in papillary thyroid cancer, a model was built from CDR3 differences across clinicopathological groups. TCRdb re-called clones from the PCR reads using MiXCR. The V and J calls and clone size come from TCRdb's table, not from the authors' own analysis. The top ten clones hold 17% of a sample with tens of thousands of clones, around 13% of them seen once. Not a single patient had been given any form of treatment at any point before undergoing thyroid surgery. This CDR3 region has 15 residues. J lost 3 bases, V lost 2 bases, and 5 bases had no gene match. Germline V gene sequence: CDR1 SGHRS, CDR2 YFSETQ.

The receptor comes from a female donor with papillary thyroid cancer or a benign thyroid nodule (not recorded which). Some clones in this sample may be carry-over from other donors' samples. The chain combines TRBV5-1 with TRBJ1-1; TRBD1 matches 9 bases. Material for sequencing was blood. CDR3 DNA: TGCGCCAGCAGCTTCTACAGGGGGCAGGACACTGAAGCTTTCTTT. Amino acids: CASSFYRGQDTEAFF.